A single sample gave rise to the 29 T cell receptor beta chains below, sequenced in a study of T cells in Graves' hyperthyroidism and ophthalmopathy (dated by TCRdb to between 2017 and 2020). The library was prepared using multiplex PCR. TCRdb names Illumina HiSeq 2000 as the instrument used. TCR beta CDR3 regions were amplified from RNA transcripts. A first-round RT-PCR of the TCR CDR3 used the HTBI primer set with the Qiagen OneStep RT-PCR kit. The public reads were reanalyzed by TCRdb: fastp trimming at Q25, MiXCR alignment, in-frame beta chains only. Each CDR3 protein gets just one entry, which takes the most common genes and DNA from the rows behind it. The sample data list approximately 360,000 distinct CDR3 sequences, and around 14% of these were observed just once. About 27% of the sample belongs to the ten largest clones. The sequenced sample consisted of blood. The receptor set was obtained from a woman aged 18-29 years with Graves' hyperthyroidism that later progressed to Graves' ophthalmopathy.

On this clonotype: At one end, the junction sequence differs from germline, possibly due to a read error. The chain uses TRBV7-6 and TRBJ2-1; D gene unclear. CDR1 is SGHVS, CDR2 FNYEAQ, per germline. The length of the CDR3 is 13 residues. CDR3: CTSSLGSGNEQFF. The CDR3 nucleotides are TGTACCAGCAGCTTAGGATCCGGGAATGAGCAGTTCTTC.

This clonotype was seen at least ten times. The chain links TRBV27 to TRBJ2-1; TRBD2 matches 13 bases. The ends lost 1 base at V and 8 bases at J; junction bases unmatched: 5. This CDR3 is built from 16 residues. Germline loops: CDR1 MNHEY, CDR2 SMNVEV (reference sequence). The DNA for the CDR3 is TGTGCCAGCAGTTTATTGGGGACTAGCGGGAACTATGAGCAGTTCTTC. This sequence encodes CASSLLGTSGNYEQFF.

This clonotype has at least ten counts. The chain has TRBV12-3 or TRBV12-4 and TRBJ2-1; no reliable D call. V was pared by 3 bases and J by 9 bases, with 9 bases between. CDR3 size: 12 residues. CDR3 sequence reads: CASSFFGSEQFF. Here the CDR3 DNA reads TGTGCCAGCAGTTTTTTTGGATCTGAGCAGTTCTTC.

The V gene is TRBV12-3 or TRBV12-4, the J gene TRBJ1-1, with no clear D. The CDR3 covers 12 residues. V was shortened by 3 bases and J by 8 bases, with 10 bases between the two germline ends. The CDR3 DNA is TGTGCCAGCAGTTTGCGTCGGCGGGAAGCTTTCTTT. The encoded protein is CASSLRRREAFF.

A single count supports this clonotype. A much more abundant neighbour one base away suggests this may be a read error. This chain joins TRBV28 and TRBJ1-1, with D perhaps TRBD1 (5 bases). This CDR3 spans 13 amino acids. The V gene's germline CDR1 is MDHEN and CDR2 SYDVKM. The ends were cut back, 5 bases at V and 7 bases at J, with 14 bases in the middle. The CDR3 DNA sequence: TGTGCCAGCAGTAGTAGCGGGGCCATTGAAGCTTTCTTT. As protein: CASSSSGAIEAFF.

This clonotype was observed at least ten times. The chain links TRBV3-1 to TRBJ1-6, with D uncertain. Germline CDR1 LGHDT, CDR2 YNNKEL (reference sequence). Trimming cost V 1 base and J 13 bases, with 11 bases left between them. The CDR3 is 13 amino acids. The CDR3 DNA is TGTGCCAGCAGCCAAGGAGATGGGAATCCCCTCCACTTT. Its protein product is CASSQGDGNPLHF.

This clonotype was found many times. A much larger clonotype is one base distant, so this may be a read error. This likely comes from a read error, as the CDR3 has no conserved phenylalanine or tryptophan at its end. The V call is TRBV28, the J call TRBJ1-2; D ambiguous. The V end lost 6 bases, the J end lost 3 bases, and 17 bases lay between the germline ends. The CDR3 spans 15 residues. Germline V gene lookup returns CDR1 MDHEN and CDR2 SYDVKM. The chain's CDR3 is CASSPTGSEDYGYTL. The CDR3 nucleotides are TGTGCCAGCAGCCCGACCGGGTCAGAGGACTATGGCTACACCCTC.

This clonotype was found many times. CDR3 DNA: TGTGCCAGCTCACCCCGACAGGGACAGACCCAGTACTTC. Protein product: CASSPRQGQTQYF. J is TRBJ2-5 and V is TRBV18, with TRBD1 identical over 7 bases. The CDR3 runs to 13 residues. Losses at the gene ends were 3 bases for V and 6 bases for J; bases not matched to a gene: 4. Per germline, CDR1 KGHSH and CDR2 LQKENI.

This clonotype was observed many times. CDR3 DNA sequence: TGTGCCAGCAGTTACCACGGGCCTCAAAATCAGCCCCAGCATTTT. Encoded protein: CASSYHGPQNQPQHF. This chain connects TRBV6-5 to TRBJ1-5, with D unclear. V lost 2 bases, J lost 4 bases, and 12 bases lay in between. The CDR3 runs to 15 residues. CDR1 and CDR2 from the germline V gene are MNHEY and SVGAGI.

This clonotype was seen at least ten times. This chain connects TRBV20-1 to TRBJ2-1; possible D gene TRBD2, 6 bases. Trimming shortened V by 4 bases and J by 4 bases, and 14 bases separated the two germline ends. Germline V gene sequence: CDR1 DFQATT, CDR2 SNEGSKA (reference sequence). CDR3 length equals 14 residues. The CDR3 region has the DNA TGCAGTGCTACTCCACCGGGACTTTACAATGAGCAGTTCTTC. This encodes CSATPPGLYNEQFF.

Concerning this clonotype: A much larger clone lies a single base off, so this may be a read error. The rearrangement links TRBV2 to TRBJ2-5, with TRBD2 matching over 10 bases. Germline V gene sequence: CDR1 SNHLY, CDR2 FYNNEI. This CDR3 has 16 residues. CDR3 amino acids: CASSPILAGLQETPYF. The CDR3 DNA sequence: TGTGCCAGCAGTCCGATACTAGCGGGACTTCAAGAGACCCCGTACTTC.

This clonotype was counted at least ten times. The chain carries TRBV7-8 and TRBJ2-1; TRBD2 matches 8 bases. V was clipped by 2 bases and J by 7 bases; unmatched bases: 13. CDR3 length: 17 amino acids. The germline V gene has CDR1 SGHVS and CDR2 FQNEAQ. CDR3 protein: CASSLPTGTRGGNEQFF. The CDR3 nucleotides are TGTGCCAGCAGCTTACCAACCGGGACTAGAGGGGGGAATGAGCAGTTCTTC. Supplemented by reference TRBV7-8 and TRBJ2-1, the full variable domain reads GAGVSQSPRYKVAKRGQDVALRCDPISGHVSLFWYQQALGQGPEFLTYFQNEAQLDKSGLPSDRFFAERPEGSVSTLKIQRTQQEDSAVYLCASSLPTGTRGGNEQFFGPGTRLTVL.

There are many counts of this clonotype. The chain uses TRBV20-1 and TRBJ2-4, with TRBD1 matching over 7 bases. The V gene end was trimmed by 4 bases and the J gene end by 5 bases; junction bases not matched to a gene: 8. This CDR3 has 14 amino acids. Germline V gives CDR1 DFQATT, CDR2 SNEGSKA (reference sequence). The CDR3 nucleotides are TGCAGTGCTACTTGGGGACAGCGAGAAAACATTCAGTACTTC. As protein: CSATWGQRENIQYF.

The table lists this clonotype with many counts. V usage is TRBV15 and J usage is TRBJ1-1, with a weak D call TRBD1 (5 bases). With 1 base removed from V and 0 bases from J, the gap between germline ends came to 12 bases. Germline loops: CDR1 LNHNV, CDR2 YYDKDF (reference sequence). The CDR3 totals 16 residues. The CDR3 loop is CATSRGAGSLNTEAFF. The CDR3 DNA is TGTGCCACCAGCAGAGGGGCAGGGTCCTTGAACACTGAAGCTTTCTTT.

This clonotype was picked up a small number of times. The chain recombines TRBV2 with TRBJ1-4; possible D gene TRBD1, 6 bases. Per germline, CDR1 SNHLY and CDR2 FYNNEI. V was cut by 7 bases and J by 3 bases, with 9 bases left in between. The length of the CDR3 is 13 residues. DNA of the CDR3: TGTGCCAGCAAAGGGGGGGCTAATGAAAAACTGTTTTTT. Its translation is CASKGGANEKLFF.

This clonotype was detected many times. The rearrangement uses TRBV7-9 and TRBJ2-2; the match to TRBD2 covers 13 bases. The CDR3 has 19 residues. Germline CDR1 is SEHNR and CDR2 is FQNEAQ (reference sequence). After removal of 5 bases from V and 3 bases from J, the junction contained 12 bases not matched to a gene. CDR3 amino acids: CASSEARTSGSWDTGELFF. Written as DNA, the CDR3 is TGTGCCAGCAGCGAAGCCCGGACTAGCGGGAGCTGGGACACCGGGGAGCTGTTTTTT.

Concerning this clonotype: It may be a read error: a sequence one base away is much more abundant. The V gene is TRBV2, the J gene TRBJ2-1, with D maybe TRBD2 (6 bases). V was shortened by 5 bases and J by 12 bases, with 17 bases between the two germline ends. CDR1 and CDR2 from the germline V gene are SNHLY and FYNNEI. CDR3 size: 13 residues. In DNA, the CDR3 is TGTGCCAGCAGTTTTGCCCGGGGGTATGGGCAGTTCTTC. Protein: CASSFARGYGQFF.

This clonotype has a count of ten or more. The chain joins TRBV7-8 to TRBJ1-5; TRBD1 is a possible D gene (6 bases). Germline V gene sequence: CDR1 SGHVS, CDR2 FQNEAQ. This CDR3 has 17 amino acids. Trimming removed 1 base from V and 3 bases from J, with 16 bases in between. The CDR3 bases are TGTGCCAGCAGCTTAGAACGTAGGGGGTCCTTCAATCAGCCCCAGCATTTT. This codes for CASSLERRGSFNQPQHF.

This clonotype was seen a handful of times. This chain joins TRBV2 and TRBJ2-7, with D maybe TRBD1 (6 bases). The length of the CDR3 is 14 residues. Trimming left V 5 bases short and J 3 bases short, with 14 bases between. CDR1 is SNHLY, CDR2 FYNNEI, per germline. CDR3 bases: TGTGCCAGCAGTTTTGGGGGCACGGACTACGAGCAGTACTTC. Translated: CASSFGGTDYEQYF. The complete variable domain, with remaining parts taken from reference TRBV2 and TRBJ2-7, reads EPEVTQTPSHQVTQMGQEVILRCVPISNHLYFYWYRQILGQKVEFLVSFYNNEISEKSEIFDDQFSVERPDGSNFTLKIRSTKLEDSAMYFCASSFGGTDYEQYFGPGTRLTVT.

The table lists this clonotype with many counts. J is TRBJ1-5 and V is TRBV28, with a weak D call TRBD1 (6 bases). This CDR3 has 14 amino acids. Trimming took 6 bases from V and 4 from J, leaving 13 bases between them. Per the germline V gene, CDR1 is MDHEN and CDR2 is SYDVKM. The chain's CDR3 is CASSRRGSNQPQHF. The CDR3 region has the DNA TGTGCCAGCAGCCGCAGGGGATCAAATCAGCCCCAGCATTTT.

This clonotype was seen a few times. The V call is TRBV28, the J call TRBJ2-7, with 10 bases aligning to TRBD2. In germline, CDR1 is MDHEN, CDR2 SYDVKM. CDR3 length: 14 amino acids. With V trimmed by 5 bases and J by 5 bases, 6 bases remained unmatched. CDR3 bases: TGTGCCAGCAGTCCCCTAGCGGGAGTTCACGAGCAGTACTTC. Translating it yields CASSPLAGVHEQYF. The entire variable domain, with the rest obtained from reference TRBV28 and TRBJ2-7, is as follows: DVKVTQSSRYLVKRTGEKVFLECVQDMDHENMFWYRQDPGLGLRLIYFSYDVKMKEKGDIPEGYSVSREKKERFSLILESASTNQTSMYLCASSPLAGVHEQYFGPGTRLTVT.

In this sample, this clonotype turned up many times. This chain uses TRBV20-1 with TRBJ2-5, with TRBD2 matching over 15 bases. The length of the CDR3 is 15 residues. Per germline, CDR1 DFQATT and CDR2 SNEGSKA (reference sequence). Losses at the gene ends were 3 bases for V and 10 bases for J; bases not matched to a gene: 9. The CDR3 reads CSARGTSGGTGSQYF. DNA for the CDR3: TGCAGTGCTAGGGGGACTAGCGGGGGGACGGGGAGCCAGTACTTC.

This clonotype was counted ten times or more. V is TRBV7-8 and J is TRBJ1-6, with TRBD1 as a possible D gene (5 bases). Per the germline V gene, CDR1 is SGHVS and CDR2 is FQNEAQ. The CDR3 is 16 residues long. The V gene lost 3 bases and the J gene lost 8 bases, with 17 bases spanning the gap. The CDR3 nucleotides are TGTGCCAGCAGCTTTGAAGTCCGACAGCGGGATTCACCCCTCCACTTT. Translation gives CASSFEVRQRDSPLHF.

At least ten counts were recorded for this clonotype. The chain joins TRBV2 to TRBJ2-7; the D is unclear. The ends were cut back, 3 bases at V and 3 bases at J, with 9 bases in the middle. The CDR3 is made up of 13 amino acids. Germline V lookup: CDR1 SNHLY, CDR2 FYNNEI. CDR3 sequence (DNA): TGTGCCAGCAGTGACGGTATTTACTACGAGCAGTACTTC. Its protein product is CASSDGIYYEQYF.

Concerning this clonotype itself: Possible read error: a much larger clone is one base away. This rearrangement joins TRBV12-3 or TRBV12-4 to TRBJ2-1; 8 bases match TRBD2. The CDR3 extends over 16 amino acids. CDR3 DNA: TGTGCCAGCAGTCCCGACGGGAGGGCCTCCTACAATGAGCAGTCCTTC. This sequence encodes CASSPDGRASYNEQSF.

There are many counts of this clonotype. CDR3 sequence reads: CASSPRVGERTEAFF. In nucleotides, the CDR3 is TGTGCCAGCTCACCCAGGGTAGGGGAGAGGACTGAAGCTTTCTTT. The chain couples TRBV18 to TRBJ1-1, with D perhaps TRBD1 (5 bases). Germline lookup yields CDR1 KGHSH and CDR2 LQKENI. Trimming removed 3 bases at V and 5 bases at J, with 16 bases between. CDR3 length equals 15 residues. The full variable domain, rest sourced from reference TRBV18 and TRBJ1-1, is NAGVMQNPRHLVRRRGQEARLRCSPMKGHSHVYWYRQLPEEGLKFMVYLQKENIIDESGMPKERFSAEFPKEGPSILRIQQVVRGDSAAYFCASSPRVGERTEAFFGQGTRLTVV.

This clonotype was seen repeatedly, ten times or more. CDR3 coding DNA: TGTGCCAGCAGTTACCGAGATAATTCACCCCTCCACTTT. Its translation: CASSYRDNSPLHF. This chain joins TRBV6-5 and TRBJ1-6; D is ambiguous. The CDR3 sequence is 13 residues long. Trimming removed 2 bases at V and 5 bases at J, with 4 bases between. In germline, CDR1 is MNHEY, CDR2 SVGAGI.

This clonotype has ten or more counts. V is TRBV3-1 and J is TRBJ2-1; D might be TRBD2 (6 bases). The CDR3 covers 17 residues. V lost 0 bases and J 2 bases, leaving 14 bases between the germline ends. Germline V gene data show CDR1 as LGHDT and CDR2 as YNNKEL (reference sequence). The CDR3 loop is CASSQDHGGVPYNEQFF. The CDR3 coding sequence is TGTGCCAGCAGCCAAGATCACGGGGGAGTCCCCTACAATGAGCAGTTCTTC.

The table lists this clonotype with a few counts. The V gene is TRBV11-2, the J gene TRBJ2-3, with 9 positions matching TRBD2. From germline, CDR1 is SGHAT and CDR2 FQNNGV. V was pared by 5 bases and J by 0 bases, with 12 bases of the junction left unmatched. CDR3 length: 18 residues. CDR3 in amino acids: CASSQVSGSLTSTDTQYF. Written as DNA, the CDR3 is TGTGCCAGCAGCCAAGTTAGCGGGAGCCTTACTAGCACAGATACGCAGTATTTT. The full variable domain, its missing parts supplied by reference TRBV11-2 and TRBJ2-3, is EAGVAQSPRYKIIEKRQSVAFWCNPISGHATLYWYQQILGQGPKLLIQFQNNGVVDDSQLPKDRFSAERLKGVDSTLKIQPAKLEDSAVYLCASSQVSGSLTSTDTQYFGPGTRLTVL.